Given below is one T cell receptor (beta chain) in context. This record belongs to a study of blood T cell repertoires in COVID-19. Across the whole study: T cells, B-cell-depleted T cells, or PBMCs supplied cDNA or gDNA.

TCRdb's table, derived via immunoSEQ multiplex PCR, lists solely in-frame clones and lacks some. The sample holds roughly 300,000 clones; 75% to 95% are singletons and the top ten take roughly 1.1%. The trim removed 2 bases at V and 2 bases at J, leaving 3 bases unmatched. Germline CDR1 LGHDT, CDR2 YNNKEL (reference sequence). The CDR3 is made up of 15 amino acids. Assignments of participants to cohorts depended upon their own reported clinical history. What was sequenced was PBMCs or T cells enriched from blood (not recorded which). The J gene is TRBJ2-3, the V gene TRBV3-1 (or the pseudogene TRBV3-2), with TRBD2 identical over 8 bases. The origin of this receptor is a woman between 25 and 40 years old who had recovered from COVID-19. The CDR3: CASSQRLATTDTQYF. DNA for the CDR3: TGTGCCAGCAGCCAACGACTAGCGACCACAGATACGCAGTATTTT.